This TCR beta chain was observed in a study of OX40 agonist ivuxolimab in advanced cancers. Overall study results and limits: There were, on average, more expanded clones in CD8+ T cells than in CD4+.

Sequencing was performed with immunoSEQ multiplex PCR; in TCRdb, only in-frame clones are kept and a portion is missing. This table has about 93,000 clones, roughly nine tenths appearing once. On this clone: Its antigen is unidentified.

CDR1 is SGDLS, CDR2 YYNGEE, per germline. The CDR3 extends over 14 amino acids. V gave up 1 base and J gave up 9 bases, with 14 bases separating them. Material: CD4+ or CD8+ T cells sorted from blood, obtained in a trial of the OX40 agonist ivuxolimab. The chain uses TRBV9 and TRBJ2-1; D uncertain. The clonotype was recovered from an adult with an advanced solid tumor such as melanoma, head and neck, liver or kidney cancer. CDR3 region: CASSVRGVFSEQFF. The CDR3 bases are TGTGCCAGCAGCGTACGAGGAGTATTTTCTGAGCAGTTCTTC. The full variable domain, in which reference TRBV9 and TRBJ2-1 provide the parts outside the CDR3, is DSGVTQTPKHLITATGQRVTLRCSPRSGDLSVYWYQQSLDQGLQFLIQYYNGEERAKGNILERFSAQQFPDLHSELNLSSLELGDSALYFCASSVRGVFSEQFFGPGTRLTVL.